Below are 32 T cell receptor beta chains sequenced from a single sample in a study of T-cell memory formation after mild COVID-19. TCRdb redid the calling of the 5' RACE reads with MiXCR, one entry per CDR3 protein. The sample includes 250,000 to 300,000 distinct CDR3 sequences, under 20% of them seen just once. Sequencing input: PBMCs or a T cell subset sorted from them (not recorded which). The receptors come from a man aged 18 to 30 who had mild COVID-19 (a few samples of this study predate the infection). Cell type and time point are not known.

The chain links TRBV6-2 or TRBV6-3 to TRBJ2-4; TRBD2 matches at 12 bases. There are 17 residues in the CDR3. Germline lookup yields CDR1 MNHEY and CDR2 SVGEGT. Germline trimming cut 5 bases from V and 0 bases from J; bases unmatched to any gene: 5. The DNA for the CDR3 is TGTGCCAGCAGTCGGCTGACTAGCGGGAGAGCCAAAAACATTCAGTACTTC. Its translation is CASSRLTSGRAKNIQYF.

This clonotype showed up just a few times. This chain connects TRBV12-3 or TRBV12-4 to TRBJ2-2; 7 nucleotides match TRBD1. CDR3 size: 15 residues. Trimming cost V 4 bases and J 0 bases; bases outside gene matches: 2. Written as DNA, the CDR3 is TGTGCCAGCAGTTCAGGGGGTACGAACACCGGGGAGCTGTTTTTT. It encodes CASSSGGTNTGELFF.

The gene calls are TRBV5-5 and TRBJ1-6; D possibly corresponds to TRBD1 (5 bases). The CDR3 consists of 15 residues. Deletions cut 0 bases from V and 7 bases from J, with 11 bases between. CDR1 is SGHKS, CDR2 YYEKEE, per germline (reference sequence). This CDR3 reads CASSLAGTVNSPLHF. The CDR3 DNA follows: TGTGCCAGCAGCTTGGCCGGGACGGTGAATTCACCCCTCCACTTT.

The table lists this clonotype with many counts. The chain joins TRBV29-1 to TRBJ1-5, with a possible D match to TRBD1 (5 bases). The CDR3 sequence is 18 residues long. V was cut by 3 bases and J by 4 bases, with 25 bases left in between. The germline V gene encodes CDR1 SQVTM and CDR2 ANQGSEA. CDR3 protein: CSVDVRKLDRRGNQPQHF. As DNA, the CDR3 is TGCAGCGTTGACGTCAGGAAATTAGACAGACGGGGAAATCAGCCCCAGCATTTT.

This clonotype was seen repeatedly, ten times or more. The V call is TRBV4-3, the J call TRBJ2-2, with no clear D. The germline CDR1 and CDR2 sequences are LGHNA and YSLEER. The CDR3 runs 14 residues. V lost 3 bases, J lost 6 bases, and 11 bases lay in between. DNA of the CDR3: TGCGCCAGCAGCCAGCAGTTTAGTTCCGGGGAGCTGTTTTTT. It specifies CASSQQFSSGELFF.

The rearrangement joins TRBV20-1 to TRBJ2-5; D is perhaps TRBD1 (6 bases). This CDR3 comprises 13 residues. CDR1 DFQATT and CDR2 SNEGSKA come from the germline V gene (reference sequence). Trimming removed 1 base from V and 5 bases from J, with 11 bases in between. CDR3 loop: CSARVTGVETQYF. CDR3 nucleotides: TGCAGTGCTAGAGTGACAGGCGTCGAGACCCAGTACTTC.

V gene TRBV12-3 or TRBV12-4 combines with J gene TRBJ2-7, with D possibly being TRBD1 (5 bases). This CDR3 is built from 14 residues. Trimming removed 5 bases at V and 7 bases at J, with 18 bases between. This CDR3 is CASSTSQGLGEQYV. The CDR3 nucleotides read TGTGCCAGCAGTACATCCCAGGGTTTGGGGGAGCAGTACGTC.

This rearrangement joins TRBV6-1 to TRBJ1-5; weak D call: TRBD1 (5 bases). Germline values: CDR1 MNHNS, CDR2 SASEGT. This CDR3 contains 14 residues. Between the trimmed V and J ends, which lost 0 bases and 5 bases, there was a span of 8 bases. The CDR3 nucleotides are TGTGCCAGCAGTGAAGCTGCGGGGGATCAGCCCCAGCATTTT. Translated: CASSEAAGDQPQHF.

V is TRBV5-1 and J is TRBJ1-2; D remains ambiguous. Germline V CDR1 and CDR2: SGHRS, YFSETQ. Trimming removed 0 bases at V and 2 bases at J, with 8 bases between. The CDR3 loop spans 14 amino acids. The CDR3 coding sequence is TGCGCCAGCAGCTTGGGGAGAAAAAACTATGGCTACACCTTC. Encoded protein: CASSLGRKNYGYTF. The variable domain in full, completed from reference TRBV5-1 and TRBJ1-2, reads KAGVTQTPRYLIKTRGQQVTLSCSPISGHRSVSWYQQTPGQGLQFLFEYFSETQRNKGNFPGRFSGRQFSNSRSEMNVSTLELGDSALYLCASSLGRKNYGYTFGSGTRLTVV.

This sequence joins TRBV5-4 and TRBJ2-7; weak D call: TRBD1 (5 bases). Germline assignment: CDR1 SGHNT and CDR2 YYREEE (reference sequence). Between the trimmed V and J ends, which lost 1 base and 5 bases, there was a span of 10 bases. The CDR3 runs 13 residues. The CDR3 DNA reads as TGTGCCAGCAGCTTGTGGCAGGGTAACGAGCAGTACTTC. It specifies CASSLWQGNEQYF.

The chain couples TRBV25-1 to TRBJ1-5; no firm D call. Germline V lookup: CDR1 MGHDK, CDR2 SYGVNS. The V and J ends lost 3 bases and 4 bases respectively, with 10 bases between them. This CDR3 comprises 14 residues. CDR3 amino acids: CASSDHGSNQPQHF. CDR3 coding DNA: TGTGCCAGCAGTGACCACGGCAGTAATCAGCCCCAGCATTTT.

The chain has TRBV10-3 and TRBJ1-2, with TRBD1 matching over 7 bases. V lost 6 bases, J lost 0 bases, and 7 bases stayed unmatched. The CDR3 loop spans 15 amino acids. Germline V CDR1 and CDR2: ENHRY, SYGVKD. CDR3 coding DNA: TGTGCCATCAGGAGCATGGGACAGACTAACTATGGCTACACCTTC. This codes for CAIRSMGQTNYGYTF.

This rearrangement joins TRBV20-1 to TRBJ1-1; the D gene is possibly TRBD1 (5 bases). CDR3 length equals 16 residues. Trimming pared 6 bases from V and 3 bases from J, leaving 23 bases between. In germline, CDR1 is DFQATT, CDR2 SNEGSKA (reference sequence). This chain's CDR3 is CSAADLLGAQYTEAFF. The CDR3 DNA follows: TGCAGTGCGGCCGACCTGCTCGGGGCCCAATACACTGAAGCTTTCTTT.

The chain uses TRBV5-1 and TRBJ2-5; 7 bases align to TRBD2. V was clipped by 4 bases and J by 5 bases; unmatched bases: 8. CDR3 length: 14 amino acids. Germline V gene data show CDR1 as SGHRS and CDR2 as YFSETQ. CDR3 DNA: TGCGCCAGCAGCCCCTGGGGAGGGATGGAGACCCAGTACTTC. It specifies CASSPWGGMETQYF.

The rearrangement links TRBV28 to TRBJ1-1; maybe TRBD1 (5 bases). From germline, CDR1 is MDHEN and CDR2 SYDVKM. This CDR3 region has 15 residues. The germline V and J ends were trimmed by 4 bases and 5 bases, with 17 bases remaining between them. CDR3 in amino acids: CASSSPDSDGTEAFF. The CDR3 DNA sequence: TGTGCCAGCAGTTCCCCTGACAGTGATGGAACTGAAGCTTTCTTT.

The rearrangement joins TRBV11-2 to TRBJ2-3; D may be TRBD1 (7 bases). Germline V gives CDR1 SGHAT, CDR2 FQNNGV. The CDR3 runs 16 residues. The V and J ends lost 6 bases and 4 bases respectively, with 20 bases between them. CDR3 loop: CASSSNRGTESDTQYF. The DNA for the CDR3 is TGTGCCAGCAGTTCTAATCGCGGGACAGAGTCAGATACGCAGTATTTT. The full variable domain, with the rest looked up from reference TRBV11-2 and TRBJ2-3, is EAGVAQSPRYKIIEKRQSVAFWCNPISGHATLYWYQQILGQGPKLLIQFQNNGVVDDSQLPKDRFSAERLKGVDSTLKIQPAKLEDSAVYLCASSSNRGTESDTQYFGPGTRLTVL.

V and J are TRBV5-4 and TRBJ2-7; D is ambiguous. The V end was cut by 0 bases, the J end by 3 bases, with 10 bases between. Germline CDR1 SGHNT, CDR2 YYREEE (reference sequence). The CDR3 length is 14 residues. The chain's CDR3 is CASSLEGGLYEQYV. The CDR3 nucleotides are TGTGCCAGCAGCTTGGAAGGCGGCCTCTACGAGCAGTACGTC.

The chain joins TRBV12-3 or TRBV12-4 to TRBJ1-5, with D unclear. The germline V and J ends were trimmed by 2 bases and 4 bases, with 6 bases remaining between them. This CDR3 has 13 residues. The CDR3, as DNA: TGTGCCAGCAGTTTAAAGGGTAATCAGCCCCAGCATTTT. Encoded protein: CASSLKGNQPQHF.

The J gene is TRBJ2-3, the V gene TRBV29-1; D unclear. Trimming took off 7 bases at V and 3 bases at J, with 8 bases between the two ends. The CDR3 is made up of 11 amino acids. Looked up from germline, CDR1 is SQVTM and CDR2 is ANQGSEA. The CDR3 sequence: CSGDSTDTQYF. CDR3 coding DNA: TGCAGCGGTGATAGTACAGATACGCAGTATTTT.

The chain has TRBV12-3 or TRBV12-4 and TRBJ1-2; possible D gene TRBD1, 5 bases. V was clipped by 5 bases and J by 5 bases, with 15 bases between them. This CDR3 region has 14 residues. CDR3 amino acids: CASSLNYGGYGYTF. As DNA, the CDR3 is TGTGCCAGCAGTCTCAATTACGGGGGGTATGGCTACACCTTC.

V and J are TRBV20-1 and TRBJ2-1; D is ambiguous. This CDR3 spans 16 amino acids. Trimming removed 0 bases at V and 0 bases at J, with 12 bases between. Germline V gives CDR1 DFQATT, CDR2 SNEGSKA (reference sequence). The CDR3 region is CSARDLALSSYNEQFF. In DNA, the CDR3 is TGCAGTGCTAGAGATCTTGCGCTCTCCTCCTACAATGAGCAGTTCTTC.

The chain joins TRBV5-1 to TRBJ2-3, with 10 bases identical to TRBD2. Germline CDR1 and CDR2: SGHRS and YFSETQ. V was clipped by 0 bases and J by 5 bases; unmatched bases: 6. The CDR3 is 16 amino acids. The CDR3 sequence: CASSLGLAGAEDTQYF. In nucleotides, the CDR3 is TGCGCCAGCAGCTTGGGGCTAGCGGGGGCTGAAGATACGCAGTATTTT. The complete variable domain, with remaining parts taken from reference TRBV5-1 and TRBJ2-3, reads KAGVTQTPRYLIKTRGQQVTLSCSPISGHRSVSWYQQTPGQGLQFLFEYFSETQRNKGNFPGRFSGRQFSNSRSEMNVSTLELGDSALYLCASSLGLAGAEDTQYFGPGTRLTVL.

This clonotype was recorded a few times. V and J are TRBV29-1 and TRBJ1-1; D call uncertain. With 4 bases removed from V and 4 bases from J, the gap between germline ends came to 4 bases. Per germline, CDR1 SQVTM and CDR2 ANQGSEA. The CDR3 is 10 amino acids. Written as DNA, the CDR3 is TGCAGCGTTGTGGGCACTGAAGCTTTCTTT. Protein: CSVVGTEAFF.

This clonotype was counted between two and nine times. The chain uses TRBV7-2 and TRBJ2-1; perhaps TRBD1 as D (6 bases). This CDR3 has 16 residues. Germline values: CDR1 SGHTA, CDR2 FQGNSA. V lost 4 bases and J 4 bases, leaving 17 bases between the germline ends. The CDR3 reads CASSWVPGTSYNEQFF. CDR3 coding DNA: TGTGCCAGCAGCTGGGTTCCCGGGACATCTTACAATGAGCAGTTCTTC.

This clonotype was seen more than once but under ten times. The chain uses TRBV10-3 and TRBJ2-1; TRBD1 matches at 9 bases. CDR1 and CDR2 (germline): ENHRY, SYGVKD. V lost 7 bases to trimming and J lost 5 bases; unmatched junction nucleotides: 9. There are 15 residues in the CDR3. The CDR3 coding sequence is TGTGCCATCAACGGACCGGGACAGGGCCACAATGAGCAGTTCTTC. This translates into CAINGPGQGHNEQFF.

This clonotype was counted a few times. The rearrangement joins TRBV24-1 to TRBJ1-5; 8 bases are a match to TRBD1. The ends lost 9 bases at V and 6 bases at J; junction bases unmatched: 3. CDR3 length equals 12 residues. CDR1 is KGHDR, CDR2 SFDVKD, per germline. Here the CDR3 reads CATGTGLQPQHF. The CDR3 DNA follows: TGTGCCACCGGGACAGGACTTCAGCCCCAGCATTTT.

V is TRBV10-3 and J is TRBJ2-5, with D perhaps TRBD1 (6 bases). CDR3 length: 15 amino acids. Deletions cut 6 bases from V and 1 base from J, with 15 bases between. Germline CDR1 and CDR2: ENHRY and SYGVKD. As DNA, the CDR3 is TGTGCCATCAGCCCGTTGGACAGCGCCCAAGAGACCCAGTACTTC. This sequence encodes CAISPLDSAQETQYF.

J is TRBJ2-7 and V is TRBV20-1; TRBD1 aligns across 8 bases. J lost 6 bases, V lost 5 bases, and 18 bases had no gene match. This CDR3 spans 16 amino acids. The germline CDR1 and CDR2 sequences are DFQATT and SNEGSKA (reference sequence). The CDR3 region is CSARKPRTGRPFEQYF. In nucleotides, the CDR3 is TGCAGTGCTCGAAAGCCCAGGACAGGGAGGCCTTTCGAGCAGTACTTC.

This clonotype was picked up a small number of times. The chain recombines TRBV6-1 with TRBJ1-5; D is uncertain. The CDR3 is made up of 14 amino acids. Germline CDR1 and CDR2: MNHNS and SASEGT. Trimming stripped 1 base from V and 4 bases from J, with 8 bases between. In nucleotides, the CDR3 is TGTGCCAGCAGTGAAGGGCTAGGTAATCAGCCCCAGCATTTT. Its translation: CASSEGLGNQPQHF.

The rearrangement uses TRBV5-5 and TRBJ2-1; D not resolved. With 4 bases removed from V and 7 bases from J, the gap between germline ends came to 12 bases. The CDR3 has 13 residues. Germline values: CDR1 SGHKS, CDR2 YYEKEE (reference sequence). CDR3 region: CASSPTRRNEQFF. The CDR3 DNA reads TGTGCCAGCAGCCCCACCCGGCGGAATGAGCAGTTCTTC.

This clonotype has at least ten counts. The gene calls are TRBV7-9 and TRBJ1-2, with D hard to call. Trimming removed 5 bases from V and 3 bases from J, with 10 bases in between. The germline CDR1 and CDR2 sequences are SEHNR and FQNEAQ (reference sequence). The CDR3 length is 13 residues. For the CDR3, the DNA is TGTGCCAGCAGCGCCCGGACGGACTATGGCTACACCTTC. Amino acids: CASSARTDYGYTF.

This clonotype was seen only a few times. This chain joins TRBV12-3 or TRBV12-4 and TRBJ1-5; D is unresolved. The V and J ends lost 4 bases and 5 bases respectively, with 9 bases between them. The CDR3 consists of 13 residues. DNA of the CDR3: TGTGCCAGCAGTTATAACAGCGATCAGCCCCAGCATTTT. It codes for CASSYNSDQPQHF.